These 8 T cell receptor beta chains share one sample of origin, sequenced in a study of vaccination and CD4 T cells after COVID-19. Their antigens are not known. Cultured CD4+ T cells had their DNA profiled by the Oncomine TCR Beta short-read assay. TCRdb reprocessed the PCR reads with MiXCR, giving one entry per CDR3 protein. The sample has under 5,500 distinct CDR3 sequences, about 45% seen once. Treatment denoted: approximately nine-day PBMC culture with coronavirus spike peptide pools or control peptides (ViraFEST assay). The sequenced sample consisted of CD4+ T cells from blood, cultured in vitro. The receptors here all came from a human donor who had recovered from COVID-19.

Of note for this clonotype: One junction end does not reproduce the germline sequence, and a read error may be involved. J is TRBJ2-5 and V is TRBV7-7; 8 nucleotides line up with TRBD1. The CDR3 is 15 amino acids. Germline V CDR1 and CDR2: SSHAT, FNYEAQ (reference sequence). The CDR3 is CASSIQTGGQETQYF. CDR3 coding DNA: TGTGCTAGCAGCATACAAACAGGGGGCCAAGAGACCCAGTACTTC. Full variable domain (remainder filled in from reference TRBV7-7 and TRBJ2-5): GAGVSQSPRYKVTKRGQDVTLRCDPISSHATLYWYQQALGQGPEFLTYFNYEAQPDKSGLPSDRFSAERPEGSISTLTIQRTEQRDSAMYRCASSIQTGGQETQYFGPGTRLLVL.

There are a few counts of this clonotype. This rearrangement joins TRBV7-2 to TRBJ1-2; D unclear. CDR1 is SGHTA, CDR2 FQGNSA, per germline. The CDR3 length is 15 residues. V gave up 4 bases and J gave up 2 bases, with 14 bases separating them. The CDR3 DNA is TGTGCCAGCAGCTCAGGACGGGGTGGGAACTATGGCTACACCTTC. This translates into CASSSGRGGNYGYTF.

In this sample, this clonotype turned up a few times. The chain recombines TRBV5-4 with TRBJ1-5; maybe TRBD1 (5 bases). Trimming shortened V by 3 bases and J by 7 bases, and 14 bases separated the two germline ends. CDR1 is SGHNT and CDR2 is YYREEE in the germline V gene (reference sequence). The length of the CDR3 is 14 residues. CDR3 sequence: CASSSEPGVQPQHF. CDR3 coding DNA: TGTGCCAGCAGCTCGGAGCCGGGGGTGCAGCCCCAGCATTTT.

The count of this clonotype is one. At one end, the junction sequence differs from germline, possibly due to a read error. J is TRBJ2-3 and V is TRBV11-2; maybe TRBD2 (5 bases). The CDR3 is made up of 17 amino acids. In germline, CDR1 is SGHAT, CDR2 FQNNGV. The CDR3 protein is CASSRPDFPHSTDTRYF. The CDR3 coding sequence is TGTGCCAGCAGCAGGCCGGACTTCCCACATAGCACAGATACGCGGTATTTT.

This clonotype has more than one count but fewer than ten. The gene calls are TRBV7-2 and TRBJ2-3; the D is unclear. Trimming removed 6 bases at V and 1 base at J, with 11 bases between. Germline assignment: CDR1 SGHTA and CDR2 FQGNSA. The CDR3 has 14 residues. In DNA, the CDR3 is TGTGCCAGCAGTATAGGACGGCGCACAGATACGCAGTATTTT. Amino acids: CASSIGRRTDTQYF.

The genes are TRBV2 and TRBJ1-2, with D uncertain. The V gene lost 5 bases and the J gene lost 2 bases, with 15 bases spanning the gap. The CDR3 is 15 residues long. Germline CDR1 is SNHLY and CDR2 is FYNNEI. The CDR3 DNA sequence: TGTGCCAGCAGTTCGTGGGGTAACGGGAACTATGGCTACACCTTC. It is translated as CASSSWGNGNYGYTF.

This clonotype was observed a few times. This chain joins TRBV11-2 and TRBJ2-5; 10 nucleotides match TRBD2. V lost 2 bases to trimming and J lost 0 bases; unmatched junction nucleotides: 9. This CDR3 comprises 18 residues. Per germline, CDR1 SGHAT and CDR2 FQNNGV. CDR3 DNA: TGTGCCAGCAGCTTAACAGCGGGAGGGCCAACATACCAAGAGACCCAGTACTTC. Amino acids: CASSLTAGGPTYQETQYF.

The chain is built from TRBV19 and TRBJ2-7, with 9 nucleotides matching TRBD2. The CDR3 contains 15 residues. Losses at the gene ends were 3 bases for V and 1 base for J; bases not matched to a gene: 4. Germline CDR1 is LNHDA and CDR2 is SQIVND (reference sequence). The CDR3 nucleotides read TGTGCCAGTAGTATGTCGACTAGCGGTTCCTACGAGCAGTACTTC. Protein product: CASSMSTSGSYEQYF.